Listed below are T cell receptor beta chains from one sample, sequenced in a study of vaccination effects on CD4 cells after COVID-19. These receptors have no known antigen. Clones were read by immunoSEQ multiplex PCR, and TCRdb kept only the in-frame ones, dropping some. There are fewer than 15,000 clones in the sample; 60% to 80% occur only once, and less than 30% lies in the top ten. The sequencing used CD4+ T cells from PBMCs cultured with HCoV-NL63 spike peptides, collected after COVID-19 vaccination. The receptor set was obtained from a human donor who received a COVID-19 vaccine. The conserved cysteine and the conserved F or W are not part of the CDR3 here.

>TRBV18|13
ASSLGTGAYNEQF
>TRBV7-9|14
ASSLAPGLAGNEQF
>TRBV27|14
ASSLRRGSSTDTQY
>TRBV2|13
ASLRRSSGYNEQF
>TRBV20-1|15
SASGRGRRTGGYGYT
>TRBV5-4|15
ASSLGGIGGDLGTQY
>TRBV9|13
ASSVGAGGPETQY
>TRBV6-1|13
ASSELRVRTYEQY
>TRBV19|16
ASRKSGTSVSYNSPLH
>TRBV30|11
AWRNLGAPVLF
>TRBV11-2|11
ASSSHDPEGYT
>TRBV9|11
ASSAVSGAEQF
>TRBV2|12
ASSSDRVLGTIY
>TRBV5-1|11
ASRPDRYDGYT
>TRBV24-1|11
ATSGVLNTEAF
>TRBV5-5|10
ASSLARDTQY
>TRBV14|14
ASSQVSGPGYLPLH
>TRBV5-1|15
ASSWGDRGRGANVLT
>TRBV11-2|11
ASSLVGTGELF
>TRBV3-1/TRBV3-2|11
ASRPLLRGELF
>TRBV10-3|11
AIRGASNQPQH
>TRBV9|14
ASSPRGGSQGDTQY
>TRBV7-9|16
ASSLSGVGRKDNYGYT
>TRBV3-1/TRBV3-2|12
ASSPGAGRTEAF
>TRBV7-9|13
ASSGQGVGNSPLH